This T cell receptor (beta chain) was profiled in a study of T cells in women clearing cervical HPV infection. Study-level points and caveats: TRBV6-7 relative abundance averaged approximately 0.11% in cases and 0.15% to 0.2% in controls. CIN3+ cases had significantly higher TCR richness than controls; evenness did not differ.

V lost 10 bases to trimming and J lost 4 bases; unmatched junction nucleotides: 9. The CDR3 contains 14 residues. Germline values: CDR1 SNHLY, CDR2 FYNNEI. About this clone: What it binds is not known. The read terminates 3 residues before the CDR3 end, so the remaining end is supplied by the germline J gene.

Profiling relied on immunoSEQ multiplex PCR, and the TCRdb table lists in-frame clones only, not all of them. The sample shows roughly 30,000 clones, and 3.5% to 5% sits with its ten largest clones. The TCR originated in a woman aged 18-70 years with a cervical HPV16 infection that either progressed to CIN3+ or cleared (not recorded which). The chain recombines TRBV2 with TRBJ2-1, with TRBD2 matching over 8 bases. The sequenced sample was blood buffy coat. CDR3 DNA (partial): TGTGCCACGGGAACGGGACTAGGGTACAATGAG. Translated, it gives CATGTGLGYNE. In full, the CDR3 reads CATGTGLGYNEQFF.